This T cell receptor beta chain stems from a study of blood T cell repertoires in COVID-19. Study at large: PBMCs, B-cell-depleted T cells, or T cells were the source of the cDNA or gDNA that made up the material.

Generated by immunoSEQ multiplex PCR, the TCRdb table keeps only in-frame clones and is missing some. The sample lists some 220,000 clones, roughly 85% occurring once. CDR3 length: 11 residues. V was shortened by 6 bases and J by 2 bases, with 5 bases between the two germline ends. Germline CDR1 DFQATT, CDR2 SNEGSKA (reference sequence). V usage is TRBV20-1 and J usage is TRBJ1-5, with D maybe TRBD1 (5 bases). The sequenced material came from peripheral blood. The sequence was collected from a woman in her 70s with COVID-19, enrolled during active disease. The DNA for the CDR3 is TGCAGTGCACAGGGCAATCAGCCCCAGCATTTT. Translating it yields CSAQGNQPQHF.